What follows are 8 T cell receptor beta chains derived from one specimen sequenced in a study of cytomegalovirus exposure and HLA in healthy donors. Sequenced by immunoSEQ multiplex PCR; TCRdb stores in-frame clones only, minus some. The repertoire holds more than 55,000 clones, 94% seen once, with 0.55% to 0.8% in the top ten. Sequencing used PBMCs. Receptors were obtained from a young woman in good health and CMV-seronegative.

This chain joins TRBV7-9 and TRBJ1-1, with a possible D match to TRBD1 (6 bases). Trimming removed 6 bases from V and 5 bases from J, with 13 bases in between. There are 13 residues in the CDR3. In germline, CDR1 is SEHNR, CDR2 FQNEAQ (reference sequence). CDR3 DNA: TGTGCCAGCAGGCCAGGGGTTAAAACTGAAGCTTTCTTT. Its protein product is CASRPGVKTEAFF.

V usage is TRBV28 and J usage is TRBJ1-5; tentatively, D is TRBD1 (6 bases). CDR1 is MDHEN and CDR2 is SYDVKM in the germline V gene. The germline V and J ends were trimmed by 6 bases and 7 bases, with 19 bases remaining between them. The CDR3 runs to 15 residues. The CDR3 loop is CASRSQGGVAQPQHF. Here the CDR3 DNA reads TGTGCCAGCAGGTCACAGGGTGGAGTTGCGCAGCCCCAGCATTTT.

The chain has TRBV7-2 and TRBJ1-1, with no clear D. The CDR3 consists of 10 residues. Germline lookup yields CDR1 SGHTA and CDR2 FQGNSA. V lost 5 bases to trimming and J lost 6 bases, with 4 bases between them. The CDR3 DNA reads as TGTGCCAGCAGCCCTCCTGAAGCTTTCTTT. It is translated as CASSPPEAFF.

The genes are TRBV5-4 and TRBJ2-2, with 8 bases aligning to TRBD2. V lost 2 bases to trimming and J lost 7 bases; unmatched junction nucleotides: 4. In germline, CDR1 is SGHNT, CDR2 YYREEE (reference sequence). The CDR3 extends over 14 amino acids. CDR3 protein: CASSFGGGNGELFF. Here the CDR3 DNA reads TGTGCCAGCAGCTTTGGCGGGGGGAACGGGGAGCTGTTTTTT.

The chain links TRBV4-3 to TRBJ1-2; 7 nucleotides line up with TRBD1. CDR3 size: 15 residues. From germline, CDR1 is LGHNA and CDR2 YSLEER. V lost 2 bases and J lost 4; bases outside the gene matches: 7. The CDR3 DNA reads as TGCGCCAGCAGCCAAAATAGACAGGGCTCCTATGGCTACACCTTC. It encodes CASSQNRQGSYGYTF.

This chain links TRBV28 with TRBJ1-2, with D unclear. Germline CDR1 and CDR2: MDHEN and SYDVKM. The ends were cut back, 5 bases at V and 8 bases at J, with 21 bases in the middle. The CDR3 loop spans 15 amino acids. The DNA for the CDR3 is TGTGCCAGCAGTGAGCGGGCTCCACTAGCTGAAGGCTACACCTTC. This translates into CASSERAPLAEGYTF.

This chain joins TRBV2 and TRBJ2-7; possibly TRBD1 for D (6 bases). CDR1 and CDR2 from the germline V gene are SNHLY and FYNNEI. Deletions cut 11 bases from V and 6 bases from J, with 20 bases between. This CDR3 contains 13 residues. The CDR3 protein is CAGGHKQGSEQYF. The CDR3 region has the DNA TGTGCCGGGGGACACAAACAGGGATCCGAGCAGTACTTC.

The chain is built from TRBV28 and TRBJ1-5; TRBD1 matches 8 bases. CDR1 MDHEN and CDR2 SYDVKM come from the germline V gene. The length of the CDR3 is 17 residues. With 6 bases clipped from V and 0 bases from J, the junction kept 10 bases outside the gene matches. CDR3 DNA sequence: TGTGCCAGCAGCCTGACAGGGGCCTACTATAGCAATCAGCCCCAGCATTTT. This sequence encodes CASSLTGAYYSNQPQHF.